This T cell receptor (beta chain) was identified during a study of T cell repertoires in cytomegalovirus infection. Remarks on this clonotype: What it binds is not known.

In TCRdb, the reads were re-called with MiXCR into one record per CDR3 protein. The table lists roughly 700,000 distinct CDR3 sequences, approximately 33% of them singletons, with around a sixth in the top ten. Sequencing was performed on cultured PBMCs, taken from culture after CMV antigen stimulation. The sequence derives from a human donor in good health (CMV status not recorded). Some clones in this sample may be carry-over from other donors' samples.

This CDR3 is CAWSSILGNEQFF. The CDR3 nucleotides read TGTGCCTGGAGTTCGATCCTGGGGAATGAGCAGTTCTTC. The chain uses TRBV30 and TRBJ2-1, with unresolved D. With 2 bases removed from V and 7 bases from J, the gap between germline ends came to 12 bases. CDR3 length: 13 amino acids. Germline CDR1 and CDR2: GTSNPN and SVGIG (reference sequence).